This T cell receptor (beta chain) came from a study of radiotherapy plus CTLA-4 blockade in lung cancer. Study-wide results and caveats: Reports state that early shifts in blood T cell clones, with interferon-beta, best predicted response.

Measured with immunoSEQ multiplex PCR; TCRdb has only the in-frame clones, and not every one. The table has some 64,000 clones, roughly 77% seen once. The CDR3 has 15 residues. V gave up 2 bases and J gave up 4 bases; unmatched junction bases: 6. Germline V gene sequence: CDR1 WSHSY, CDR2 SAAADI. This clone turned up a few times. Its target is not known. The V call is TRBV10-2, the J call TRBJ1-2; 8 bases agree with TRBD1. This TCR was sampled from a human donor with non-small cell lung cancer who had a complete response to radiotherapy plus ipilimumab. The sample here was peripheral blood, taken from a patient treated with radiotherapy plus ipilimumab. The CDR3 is CASSEITGGGYGYTF. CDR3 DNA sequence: TGCGCCAGCAGTGAGATAACAGGGGGTGGCTATGGCTACACCTTC.